This T cell receptor (beta chain) emerged from a study of blood T cell repertoires in COVID-19. In the study overall: Researchers got acute and convalescent COVID-19 samples from the United States, Italy and Spain. PBMCs, B-cell-depleted T cells, or T cells were the source of the cDNA or gDNA that made up the material.

Residents of around 24 US areas, aged about 18 to 89 years, made up the participants. Here immunoSEQ multiplex PCR was the method, and the copy in TCRdb shows in-frame clones only, minus some. This repertoire shows about 250,000 clones, about nine tenths found once; its top ten account for around 1.8%. Per germline, CDR1 SNHLY and CDR2 FYNNEI. The CDR3 consists of 12 residues. V gave up 6 bases and J gave up 8 bases, with 13 bases separating them. This sequence joins TRBV2 and TRBJ1-1; no firm D call. This sequence was found in a woman aged 18-35 years who had recovered from COVID-19. The specimen sequenced was PBMCs or T cells enriched from blood (not recorded which). CDR3 sequence reads: CASSSTRMEAFF. The CDR3 DNA reads TGTGCCAGCAGCTCAACCAGGATGGAAGCTTTCTTT.